Each of the 9 T cell receptor beta chains below was sequenced from the same sample in a study of CD8+CD57+ T cells in acquired aplastic anemia. Genomic DNA served as template for TCR beta VDJ and CDR3 profiling. TCRdb passed the reads through MiXCR, listing each CDR3 protein once. The sample has some 290,000 distinct CDR3 sequences, roughly 50% seen once; the top ten hold around 7.6%. Sequencing was carried out using sorted CD4+, CD8+, or CD8+CD57+ T cells (not recorded which) from PBMCs. The receptors stem from a human donor with severe aplastic anemia or a healthy control (not recorded which).

The V and J genes are TRBV9 and TRBJ2-3; D is perhaps TRBD2 (6 bases). V was trimmed by 6 bases and J by 0 bases, leaving 14 bases between them. The germline V gene has CDR1 SGDLS and CDR2 YYNGEE. The CDR3 has 15 residues. For the CDR3, the DNA is TGTGCCAGCACCCCGGGACTTTCTAGCACAGATACGCAGTATTTT. Amino acid sequence: CASTPGLSSTDTQYF.

The chain recombines TRBV20-1 with TRBJ1-1; D not resolved. This CDR3 comprises 12 residues. The germline V gene has CDR1 DFQATT and CDR2 SNEGSKA (reference sequence). V was trimmed by 3 bases and J by 10 bases, leaving 15 bases between them. The CDR3 here is CSASSGRRGAFF. CDR3 DNA sequence: TGCAGTGCTAGTTCGGGCCGGCGTGGAGCTTTCTTT.

This chain joins TRBV7-9 and TRBJ2-7, with TRBD2 matching 8 bases. The CDR3 runs to 16 residues. Looked up from germline, CDR1 is SEHNR and CDR2 is FQNEAQ (reference sequence). Trimming removed 3 bases from V and 0 bases from J; junction bases left unmatched: 7. CDR3 region: CASSFHFTSGSYEQYF. CDR3 in DNA: TGTGCCAGCAGCTTCCACTTTACTAGCGGCTCCTACGAGCAGTACTTC.

CDR3 in DNA: TGTGCCAGCAGTGAAGGACTAAACTACAATGAGCAGTTCTTC. Amino acid sequence: CASSEGLNYNEQFF. This chain uses TRBV6-1 with TRBJ2-1; TRBD2 might be the D (5 bases). The CDR3 length is 14 residues. CDR1 and CDR2 (germline): MNHNS, SASEGT. Trimming cost V 1 base and J 3 bases, with 7 bases left between them.

This clonotype occurred many times. The rearrangement uses TRBV5-1 and TRBJ2-2, with a weak D call TRBD1 (6 bases). The CDR3 contains 14 residues. The germline gives CDR1 SGHRS, CDR2 YFSETQ. Deletions cut 6 bases from V and 5 bases from J, with 14 bases between. The CDR3 sequence is CASTRTDRTGELFF. CDR3 DNA sequence: TGCGCCAGCACCCGAACGGACAGAACCGGGGAGCTGTTTTTT. The whole variable domain, filled in from reference TRBV5-1 and TRBJ2-2, reads KAGVTQTPRYLIKTRGQQVTLSCSPISGHRSVSWYQQTPGQGLQFLFEYFSETQRNKGNFPGRFSGRQFSNSRSEMNVSTLELGDSALYLCASTRTDRTGELFFGEGSRLTVL.

This clonotype turned up a few times. V usage is TRBV25-1 and J usage is TRBJ1-5, with D unclear. CDR1 MGHDK and CDR2 SYGVNS come from the germline V gene. The CDR3 is 19 amino acids. V lost 2 bases, J lost 2 bases, and 22 bases lay in between. The CDR3 loop is CASSEPLSGLLEGNQPQHF. The CDR3 bases are TGTGCCAGCAGTGAACCCCTATCCGGGCTTCTTGAGGGCAATCAGCCCCAGCATTTT.

This clonotype has at least ten counts. The chain joins TRBV2 to TRBJ2-2, with TRBD2 matching 8 bases. The V segment lost 3 bases and the J segment 6 bases; nucleotides outside the gene matches: 3. The CDR3 covers 14 residues. Germline-derived CDR1 and CDR2 are SNHLY and FYNNEI. The DNA of the CDR3 is TGTGCCAGCAGTGACGGGAGGGTCCCCGGGGAGCTGTTTTTT. It codes for CASSDGRVPGELFF.

The table lists this clonotype with a few counts. V usage is TRBV24-1 and J usage is TRBJ1-5, with 8 bases that match TRBD1. Germline loops: CDR1 KGHDR, CDR2 SFDVKD. The CDR3 contains 14 residues. Unmatched junction bases numbered 4, after V lost 5 bases and J lost 5 bases. CDR3 residues: CATSGQGADQPQHF. The CDR3 DNA reads TGTGCCACCAGTGGGCAGGGGGCAGATCAGCCCCAGCATTTT.

The chain combines TRBV7-9 with TRBJ2-5, with 8 bases fitting TRBD2. V shed 7 bases and J 0 bases; nucleotides not matched to a gene: 4. Germline CDR1 and CDR2: SEHNR and FQNEAQ (reference sequence). The CDR3 has 14 amino acids. The CDR3, as DNA: TGTGCCAGCACAGCGGGGGTCCACCAAGAGACCCAGTACTTC. Protein product: CASTAGVHQETQYF.